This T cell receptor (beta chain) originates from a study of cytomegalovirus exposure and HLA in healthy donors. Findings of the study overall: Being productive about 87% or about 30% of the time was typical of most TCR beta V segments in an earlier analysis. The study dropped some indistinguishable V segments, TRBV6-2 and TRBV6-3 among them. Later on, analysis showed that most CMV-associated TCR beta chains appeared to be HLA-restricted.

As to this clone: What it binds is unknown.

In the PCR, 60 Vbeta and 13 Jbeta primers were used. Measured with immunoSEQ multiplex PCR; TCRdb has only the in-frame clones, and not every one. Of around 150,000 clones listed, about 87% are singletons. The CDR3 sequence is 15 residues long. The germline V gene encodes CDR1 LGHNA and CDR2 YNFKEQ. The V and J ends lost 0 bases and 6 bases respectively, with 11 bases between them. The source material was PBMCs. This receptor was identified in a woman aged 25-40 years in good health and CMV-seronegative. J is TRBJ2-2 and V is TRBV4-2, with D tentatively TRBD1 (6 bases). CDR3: CASSQEGGAAGELFF. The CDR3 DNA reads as TGTGCCAGCAGCCAAGAAGGGGGAGCAGCCGGGGAGCTGTTTTTT.